This T cell receptor (beta chain) was found in a study of T cells in Graves' hyperthyroidism and ophthalmopathy. Notes on the study in general: Ophthalmopathy, as predicted by the model, came a median 6.5 months after the prediction. Ophthalmopathy was separated from stable hyperthyroidism by a 13 V-J model. Most thyroid clonotypes with frequency above 0.001 were detected in blood.

There were TCR beta CDR3 regions amplified from RNA transcripts. First-round RT-PCR of the TCR CDR3 relied on the HTBI primer set. TCRdb ran MiXCR on the multiplex PCR reads and lists one entry per CDR3 protein. The sample lists around 340,000 distinct CDR3 sequences; 15% to 20% were seen once. Each diagnosis drew on symptoms, thyroxine, TRAb, thyroid ultrasound and orbital computed tomography findings. Comments on this clonotype: Its antigen is not identified.

The germline CDR1 and CDR2 sequences are MNHEY and SVGEGT. V lost 9 bases to trimming and J lost 3 bases, with 12 bases between them. The CDR3 totals 13 residues. The source is a woman aged 40 to 49 with Graves' ophthalmopathy. V is TRBV6-2 or TRBV6-3 and J is TRBJ1-5; no clear D gene. The sequencing input was blood. The CDR3 loop is CASAPPINQPQHF. The CDR3 region has the DNA TGTGCCAGTGCCCCTCCGATCAATCAGCCCCAGCATTTT.